This T cell receptor beta chain is from a study of cytomegalovirus exposure and HLA in healthy donors. Points from the study as a whole: A list of about 180 TCR beta chains associated with cytomegalovirus was given.

The CDR3 runs 15 residues. The germline CDR1 and CDR2 sequences are KGHSH and LQKENI. Trimming shortened V by 2 bases and J by 6 bases, and 11 bases separated the two germline ends. Both 60 Vbeta primers and 13 Jbeta primers went into the PCR. Only in-frame clones appear in the TCRdb table, and some are missing; sequencing was by immunoSEQ multiplex PCR. In all, the sample yields about 42,000 clones. A word on this clone: Its antigen is still unknown.

The TCR was taken from a man under 40 in good health and CMV-seronegative. The chain is built from TRBV18 and TRBJ1-6; D not certain. Sequencing was performed on PBMCs. This CDR3 is CASSPMGRVNSPLHF. Written as DNA, the CDR3 is TGTGCCAGCTCACCAATGGGGAGGGTTAATTCACCCCTCCACTTT.